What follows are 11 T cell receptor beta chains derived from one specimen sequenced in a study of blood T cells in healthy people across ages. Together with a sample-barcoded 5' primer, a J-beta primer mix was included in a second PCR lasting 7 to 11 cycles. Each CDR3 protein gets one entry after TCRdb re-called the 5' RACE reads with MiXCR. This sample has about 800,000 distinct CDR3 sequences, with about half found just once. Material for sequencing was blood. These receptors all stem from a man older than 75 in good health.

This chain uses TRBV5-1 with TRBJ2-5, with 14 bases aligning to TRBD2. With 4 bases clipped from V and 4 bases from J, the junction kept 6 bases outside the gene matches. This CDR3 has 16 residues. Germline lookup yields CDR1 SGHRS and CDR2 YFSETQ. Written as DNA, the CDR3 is TGCGCCAGCAGCCAGACGACTAGCGGGAGGGGAGAGACCCAGTACTTC. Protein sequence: CASSQTTSGRGETQYF.

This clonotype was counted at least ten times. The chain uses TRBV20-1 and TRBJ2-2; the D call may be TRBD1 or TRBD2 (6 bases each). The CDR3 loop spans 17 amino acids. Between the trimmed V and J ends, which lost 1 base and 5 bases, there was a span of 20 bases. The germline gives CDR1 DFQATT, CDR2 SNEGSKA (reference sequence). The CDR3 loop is CSARGNGGQGLTGELFF. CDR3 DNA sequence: TGCAGTGCTAGAGGAAATGGGGGGCAGGGTCTGACCGGGGAGCTGTTTTTT.

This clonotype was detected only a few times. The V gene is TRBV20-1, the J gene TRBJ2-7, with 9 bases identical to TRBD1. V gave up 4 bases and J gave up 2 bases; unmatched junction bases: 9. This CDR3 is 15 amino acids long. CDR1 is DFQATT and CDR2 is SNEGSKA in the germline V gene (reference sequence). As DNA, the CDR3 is TGCAGTGCTAATTCCGGGACAGGGATAACCTACGAGCAGTACTTC. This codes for CSANSGTGITYEQYF.

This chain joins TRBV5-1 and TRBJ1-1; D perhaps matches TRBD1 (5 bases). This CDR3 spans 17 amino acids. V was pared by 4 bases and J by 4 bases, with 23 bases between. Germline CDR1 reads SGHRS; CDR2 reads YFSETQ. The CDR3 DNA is TGCGCCAGCAGCCAGAGTTTGGGGGGGACGGGGGGCACTGAAGCTTTCTTT. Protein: CASSQSLGGTGGTEAFF.

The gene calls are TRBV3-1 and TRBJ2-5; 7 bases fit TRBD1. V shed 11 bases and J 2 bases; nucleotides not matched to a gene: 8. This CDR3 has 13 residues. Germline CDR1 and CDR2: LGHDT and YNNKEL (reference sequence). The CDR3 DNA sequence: TGTGCCTCGAACAGGGGACCTCAAGAGACCCAGTACTTC. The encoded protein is CASNRGPQETQYF.

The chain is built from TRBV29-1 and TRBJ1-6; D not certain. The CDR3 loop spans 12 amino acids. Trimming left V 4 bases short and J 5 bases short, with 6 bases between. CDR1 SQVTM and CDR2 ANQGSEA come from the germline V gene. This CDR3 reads CSVGYDNSPLHF. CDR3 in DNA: TGCAGCGTTGGATACGATAATTCACCCCTCCACTTT.

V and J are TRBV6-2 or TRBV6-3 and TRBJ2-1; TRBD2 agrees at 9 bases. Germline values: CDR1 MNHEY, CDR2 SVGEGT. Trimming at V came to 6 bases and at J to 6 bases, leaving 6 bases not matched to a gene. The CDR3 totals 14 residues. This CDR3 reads CASSRGGAINEQFF. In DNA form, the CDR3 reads TGTGCCAGCAGCCGCGGGGGGGCCATCAATGAGCAGTTCTTC.

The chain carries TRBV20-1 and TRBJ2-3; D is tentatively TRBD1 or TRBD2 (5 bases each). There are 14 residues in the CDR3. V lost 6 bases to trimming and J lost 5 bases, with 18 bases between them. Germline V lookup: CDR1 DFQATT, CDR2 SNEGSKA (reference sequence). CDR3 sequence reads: CSARGQGDRDTQYF. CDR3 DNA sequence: TGCAGTGCCCGCGGGCAAGGAGACAGAGATACGCAGTATTTT.

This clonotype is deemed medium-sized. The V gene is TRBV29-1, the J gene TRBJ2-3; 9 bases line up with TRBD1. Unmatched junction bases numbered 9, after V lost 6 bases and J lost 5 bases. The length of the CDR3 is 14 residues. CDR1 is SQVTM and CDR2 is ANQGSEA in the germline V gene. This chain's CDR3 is CSVAPGQGKDTQYF. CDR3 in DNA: TGCAGCGTCGCACCGGGACAGGGAAAAGATACGCAGTATTTT.

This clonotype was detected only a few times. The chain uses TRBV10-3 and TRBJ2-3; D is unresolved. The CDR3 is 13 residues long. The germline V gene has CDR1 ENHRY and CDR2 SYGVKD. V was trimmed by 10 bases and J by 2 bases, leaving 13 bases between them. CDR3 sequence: CATAPGPTDTQYF. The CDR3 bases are TGTGCCACCGCGCCTGGCCCCACAGATACGCAGTATTTT.

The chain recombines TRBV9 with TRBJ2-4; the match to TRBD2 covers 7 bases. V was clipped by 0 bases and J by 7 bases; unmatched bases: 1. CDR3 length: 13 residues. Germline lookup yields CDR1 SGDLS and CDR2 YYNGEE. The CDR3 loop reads CASSVGGGNIQYF. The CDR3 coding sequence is TGTGCCAGCAGCGTAGGGGGGGGGAACATTCAGTACTTC.